The present entry profiles one TCR beta chain with its context. The antigen is unknown. The authors prepared UMI-labeled TRB cDNA libraries by 5' RACE. TCRdb reprocessed the 5' RACE reads and reports one entry per CDR3 protein, with no DNA. Its listing shows around 40,000 distinct CDR3 sequences. The sample belongs to a study of CXCR3-negative and CXCR3-positive naive CD8 T cells. The study, taken as a whole, reports: In naive cells, CXCR3-negative and CXCR3-positive subsets had similar TRBV-TRBJ usage; memory cells differed. Cryopreserved cells showed partially decreased CXCR3 expression, and most assays used fresh PBMCs.

Sequencing used memory CD8+ T cells from blood. This sequence was found in a human donor in good health. Some clones in this sample may be carry-over from other donors' samples.

The CDR3 protein is CASSLDRFMNTEAFF. The chain carries TRBV3-1 and TRBJ1-1. Germline V lookup: CDR1 LGHDT, CDR2 YNNKEL (reference sequence). The CDR3 has 15 amino acids.